The 15 T cell receptor beta chains given below trace back to one sample, sequenced in a study of shared T cell receptors in the human thymus. Produced via immunoSEQ multiplex PCR; TCRdb's table is partial and in-frame only. The table includes 700,000 to 750,000 clones, 80% to 90% detected once. The data also belong to a second study, concerning human thymus T cells.

Sequencing used thymocytes. The receptors were sampled from a girl in the first two years of life with a congenital heart defect.

The V and J genes are TRBV25-1 and TRBJ2-2; 7 bases fit TRBD1. The ends lost 6 bases at V and 1 base at J; junction bases unmatched: 2. CDR3 length equals 14 residues. Germline values: CDR1 MGHDK, CDR2 SYGVNS. Here the CDR3 reads CASSGQENTGELFF. The CDR3 nucleotides read TGTGCCAGCAGCGGACAGGAGAACACCGGGGAGCTGTTTTTT.

A word on this clone: A junction boundary mismatches the germline segment, possibly from a read error. V usage is TRBV7-7 and J usage is TRBJ2-2, with 7 positions matching TRBD2. This CDR3 contains 22 residues. Germline values: CDR1 SSHAT, CDR2 FNYEAQ (reference sequence). Here the CDR3 reads CASSFVRRHPSGGGPLAGELFF. The DNA of the CDR3 is TGTGCTAGCAGCTTTGTCCGAAGGCACCCGTCCGGCGGGGGACCCCTGGCCGGGGAGCTGTTTTTT.

This rearrangement joins TRBV14 to TRBJ2-5; D perhaps matches TRBD1 (7 bases). The germline V gene encodes CDR1 SGHDN and CDR2 FVKESK. The CDR3 runs to 13 residues. V lost 1 base and J 8 bases, leaving 11 bases between the germline ends. In DNA, the CDR3 is TGTGCCAGCAGCCAAGGGCAGGGGGGAACCCAGTACTTC. Translation gives CASSQGQGGTQYF.

The chain couples TRBV6-1 to TRBJ1-2, with no clear D. The V end was cut by 0 bases, the J end by 8 bases, with 4 bases between. CDR1 is MNHNS and CDR2 is SASEGT in the germline V gene. This CDR3 has 11 residues. CDR3: CASSEASGYTF. CDR3 DNA: TGTGCCAGCAGTGAAGCATCGGGCTACACCTTC.

The rearrangement links TRBV9 to TRBJ2-3; 11 nucleotides agree with TRBD2. V lost 0 bases, J lost 4 bases, and 7 bases stayed unmatched. The CDR3 extends over 17 amino acids. Germline values: CDR1 SGDLS, CDR2 YYNGEE. The CDR3 here is CASSVEGGLAAPDTQYF. In DNA form, the CDR3 reads TGTGCCAGCAGCGTAGAAGGGGGACTAGCGGCCCCAGATACGCAGTATTTT.

CDR3 loop: CASSGPKSQHRGQPQHF. DNA for the CDR3: TGTGCCAGCAGTGGGCCCAAATCCCAACACCGCGGACAGCCCCAGCATTTT. This chain uses TRBV6-1 with TRBJ1-5, with D uncertain. The CDR3 has 17 residues. The germline CDR1 and CDR2 sequences are MNHNS and SASEGT. V was trimmed by 4 bases and J by 7 bases, leaving 23 bases between them.

V gene TRBV5-6 combines with J gene TRBJ2-3; 12 bases map to TRBD2. The CDR3 runs 18 residues. Germline V gives CDR1 SGHDT, CDR2 YYEEEE. With 4 bases clipped from V and 0 bases from J, the junction kept 9 bases outside the gene matches. The CDR3 DNA follows: TGTGCCAGCAGCGATCCGACTAGCGGGGGTGCTAGCACAGATACGCAGTATTTT. Translation: CASSDPTSGGASTDTQYF.

This clone was seen just once. The V call is TRBV7-9, the J call TRBJ1-1; D not certain. Germline V gene sequence: CDR1 SEHNR, CDR2 FQNEAQ (reference sequence). Trimming stripped 1 base from V and 4 bases from J, with 13 bases between. The CDR3 runs to 15 residues. CDR3 coding DNA: TGTGCCAGCAGCTTAGGGTCTACCGGTACCACTGAAGCTTTCTTT. Translated, it gives CASSLGSTGTTEAFF.

The chain links TRBV10-3 to TRBJ2-3; 12 nucleotides agree with TRBD2. After removal of 2 bases from V and 6 bases from J, the junction contained 6 bases not matched to a gene. The CDR3 contains 16 residues. From germline, CDR1 is ENHRY and CDR2 SYGVKD. The CDR3 is CAISEGLAGGLDTQYF. In DNA form, the CDR3 reads TGTGCCATCAGTGAGGGGCTAGCGGGGGGGCTGGATACGCAGTATTTT.

The rearrangement links TRBV2 to TRBJ2-3, with D possibly TRBD2 on 5 matching bases. CDR3 size: 16 residues. Trimming stripped 5 bases from V and 0 bases from J, with 15 bases between. Germline V CDR1 and CDR2: SNHLY, FYNNEI. The CDR3 sequence: CASSHGNGDSTDTQYF. The CDR3 nucleotides are TGTGCCAGCAGTCACGGAAACGGGGATAGCACAGATACGCAGTATTTT.

The chain combines TRBV6-5 with TRBJ1-5; no definite D call. The CDR3 covers 14 residues. V lost 5 bases to trimming and J lost 4 bases, with 12 bases between them. Germline CDR1 and CDR2: MNHEY and SVGAGI. CDR3 in amino acids: CASSVTHRNQPQHF. CDR3 in DNA: TGTGCCAGCAGTGTTACGCACAGAAATCAGCCCCAGCATTTT.

The CDR3 sequence: CASSLRSGSSYNSPLHF. DNA for the CDR3: TGTGCCAGCAGCTTACGGAGCGGGAGCTCCTATAATTCACCCCTCCACTTT. This chain uses TRBV7-2 with TRBJ1-6; D uncertain. The length of the CDR3 is 17 residues. V shed 2 bases and J shed 0 bases, with 11 bases lying between them. Germline assignment: CDR1 SGHTA and CDR2 FQGNSA. Complete variable domain (other parts from reference TRBV7-2 and TRBJ1-6): GAGVSQSPSNKVTEKGKDVELRCDPISGHTALYWYRQSLGQGLEFLIYFQGNSAPDKSGLPSDRFSAERTGGSVSTLTIQRTQQEDSAVYLCASSLRSGSSYNSPLHFGNGTRLTVT.

V usage is TRBV14 and J usage is TRBJ1-3; D perhaps matches TRBD1 (5 bases). This CDR3 has 18 amino acids. V was clipped by 4 bases and J by 7 bases, with 26 bases between them. Per germline, CDR1 SGHDN and CDR2 FVKESK. The CDR3 region has the DNA TGTGCCAGCAGCCGACAAGATCCGAGACAGAGTATAGGGAACACCATATATTTT. It is translated as CASSRQDPRQSIGNTIYF.

The chain carries TRBV7-2 and TRBJ1-1; 7 bases agree with TRBD1. Germline V gene lookup returns CDR1 SGHTA and CDR2 FQGNSA. This CDR3 is 18 amino acids long. J was trimmed by 5 bases and V by 4 bases; bases with no gene match: 19. The CDR3 loop reads CASSSRRDRVPLGTEAFF. CDR3 nucleotides: TGTGCCAGCAGCTCTCGTAGAGACAGGGTCCCCTTGGGGACTGAAGCTTTCTTT.

The chain has TRBV4-1 and TRBJ2-7; no definite D call. This CDR3 is 14 amino acids long. The V and J ends lost 1 base and 4 bases respectively, with 11 bases between them. Germline V gene lookup returns CDR1 MGHRA and CDR2 YSYEKL. CDR3 coding DNA: TGCGCCAGCAGCCAAGCCCCCTCGCGTTACGAGCAGTACTTC. As protein: CASSQAPSRYEQYF.